The following is a TCR beta chain sequence with its context. Its specificity is not known. The CDR3 spans 16 residues. Per the germline V gene, CDR1 is MNHNY and CDR2 is SVGAGI (reference sequence). V dropped 4 bases and J dropped 0 bases, with 12 bases sitting between them. The data stem from a study of blood T cells in healthy people across ages. Study-wide results and caveats: Comparison with aged donors showed that long-lived donors had more naive CD4+ cells and higher diversity.

The second PCR ran 7 to 11 cycles with a sample-barcoded 5' primer and J-beta primers. In TCRdb, the 5' RACE reads were re-called with MiXCR into one record per CDR3 protein. The sample yields some 1,000,000 distinct CDR3 sequences, less than 25% seen once. This sample also belongs to another study, concerning T cells of mothers and their children.

Input material: blood. The sequence was collected from a girl aged 2 to 9 in good health. V is TRBV6-6 and J is TRBJ1-4, with no clear D. CDR3 DNA: TGTGCCAGCAGTTCTTCAGACTCCGCAACTAATGAAAAACTGTTTTTT. Residues: CASSSSDSATNEKLFF.